Shown below are 21 T cell receptor beta chains from a single sample sequenced in a study of cytomegalovirus exposure and HLA in healthy donors. PCR amplification relied on 60 Vbeta primers (plus 13 Jbeta primers). Measured with immunoSEQ multiplex PCR; TCRdb has only the in-frame clones, and not every one. Of 150,000 to 200,000 clones detected, approximately 82% appear once; the ten largest clones hold about 2.2%. Sequenced sample: PBMCs. The receptors stem from a woman in her thirties in good health and CMV-seronegative.

A word on this clone: Other DNA sequences of this sample code for an identical CDR3. The rearrangement uses TRBV5-1 and TRBJ2-2; 9 nucleotides align to TRBD1. This CDR3 contains 14 residues. Per the germline V gene, CDR1 is SGHRS and CDR2 is YFSETQ. Unmatched junction bases numbered 2, after V lost 4 bases and J lost 4 bases. The CDR3 bases are TGCGCCAGCAGCGGACAGGGGTCCACCGGGGAGCTGTTTTTT. Translated, it gives CASSGQGSTGELFF.

The rearrangement joins TRBV18 to TRBJ1-1; 8 bases line up with TRBD1. CDR1 is KGHSH and CDR2 is LQKENI in the germline V gene. Trimming removed 5 bases from V and 1 base from J; junction bases left unmatched: 3. This CDR3 region has 14 residues. CDR3 sequence: CASSAQGENTEAFF. CDR3 nucleotide sequence: TGTGCCAGCTCAGCACAGGGGGAGAACACTGAAGCTTTCTTT.

The chain employs TRBV28 and TRBJ1-2; D gene unclear. V lost 4 bases, J lost 2 bases, and 8 bases lay in between. This CDR3 is 13 amino acids long. Germline CDR1 MDHEN, CDR2 SYDVKM. Written as DNA, the CDR3 is TGTGCCAGCAGTTATTCCAGGAACTATGGCTACACCTTC. Amino acid sequence: CASSYSRNYGYTF.

The genes are TRBV6-6 and TRBJ2-2, with 10 bases identical to TRBD2. J was trimmed by 1 base and V by 6 bases; bases with no gene match: 5. The CDR3 length is 16 residues. From germline, CDR1 is MNHNY and CDR2 SVGAGI (reference sequence). In DNA, the CDR3 is TGTGCCAGCAGGGCTAGCGGGGGCTTGAACACCGGGGAGCTGTTTTTT. It encodes CASRASGGLNTGELFF.

This clone was counted a single time. V usage is TRBV7-2 and J usage is TRBJ2-6; 9 nucleotides align to TRBD1. After removal of 0 bases from V and 1 base from J, the junction contained 4 bases not matched to a gene. The CDR3 has 18 amino acids. Per the germline V gene, CDR1 is SGHTA and CDR2 is FQGNSA. The CDR3 sequence is CASSLAGTGYSGANVLTF. Written as DNA, the CDR3 is TGTGCCAGCAGCTTAGCCGGGACAGGGTATTCTGGGGCCAACGTCCTGACTTTC. The whole variable domain, remainder taken from reference TRBV7-2 and TRBJ2-6, is GAGVSQSPSNKVTEKGKDVELRCDPISGHTALYWYRQSLGQGLEFLIYFQGNSAPDKSGLPSDRFSAERTGGSVSTLTIQRTQQEDSAVYLCASSLAGTGYSGANVLTFGAGSRLTVL.

This clone was observed a single time. This chain connects TRBV5-1 to TRBJ2-5; 10 nucleotides line up with TRBD1. V shed 3 bases and J 4 bases; nucleotides not matched to a gene: 9. CDR1 and CDR2 from the germline V gene are SGHRS and YFSETQ. The CDR3 consists of 16 residues. The CDR3 region is CASSSGGTGVGETQYF. CDR3 nucleotides: TGCGCCAGCAGCTCCGGAGGGACAGGGGTAGGAGAGACCCAGTACTTC.

In regard to this clone: The sample has other DNA sequences that encode this CDR3 too. This sequence joins TRBV6-5 and TRBJ2-5; TRBD1 is a possible D gene (5 bases). This CDR3 is built from 13 residues. V was pared by 0 bases and J by 3 bases, with 5 bases between. Per germline, CDR1 MNHEY and CDR2 SVGAGI. The CDR3 coding sequence is TGTGCCAGCAGTTACTCAGGGGAAGAGACCCAGTACTTC. Protein product: CASSYSGEETQYF.

This chain's CDR3 is CASSEQGLAKNIQYF. The CDR3, as DNA: TGTGCCAGCAGTGAACAGGGACTAGCCAAAAACATTCAGTACTTC. The V and J genes are TRBV6-1 and TRBJ2-4, with D tentatively TRBD2 (6 bases). This CDR3 region has 15 residues. The germline V gene encodes CDR1 MNHNS and CDR2 SASEGT. Trimming stripped 2 bases from V and 0 bases from J, with 8 bases between.

The rearrangement joins TRBV15 to TRBJ1-2; maybe TRBD1 (5 bases). V lost 6 bases and J lost 6, with 23 bases in between. Germline CDR1 and CDR2: LNHNV and YYDKDF (reference sequence). This CDR3 is built from 16 residues. The CDR3 DNA sequence: TGTGCCACCAGTCCAGAAATATCGGACACAATAGATGGCTACACCTTC. Translated, it gives CATSPEISDTIDGYTF. Filled out from reference TRBV15 and TRBJ1-2, the complete variable domain reads DAMVIQNPRYQVTQFGKPVTLSCSQTLNHNVMYWYQQKSSQAPKLLFHYYDKDFNNEADTPDNFQSRRPNTSFCFLDIRSPGLGDTAMYLCATSPEISDTIDGYTFGSGTRLTVV.

V is TRBV7-2 and J is TRBJ2-7; a weak D match, TRBD2 (6 bases). Germline values: CDR1 SGHTA, CDR2 FQGNSA. V lost 1 base and J lost 4, with 11 bases in between. This CDR3 contains 14 residues. CDR3 sequence: CASSLDSGRYEQYF. The CDR3 DNA is TGTGCCAGCAGCTTAGATTCAGGGAGGTACGAGCAGTACTTC.

CDR3 nucleotides: TGTGCCAGCAGTGCCCCTTCAGGGTACCTTAACATGAACACTGAAGCTTTCTTT. It is translated as CASSAPSGYLNMNTEAFF. V and J are TRBV28 and TRBJ1-1, with a weak D call TRBD1 (5 bases). The CDR3 totals 18 residues. Germline CDR1 is MDHEN and CDR2 is SYDVKM. V lost 5 bases and J 0 bases, leaving 22 bases between the germline ends.

This clone came up a few times. The rearrangement links TRBV18 to TRBJ2-7; a weak D match, TRBD1 (6 bases). The CDR3 is made up of 14 amino acids. Trimming pared 3 bases from V and 6 bases from J, leaving 15 bases between. Germline lookup yields CDR1 KGHSH and CDR2 LQKENI. CDR3: CASSPRQGRSEQYF. The DNA of the CDR3 is TGTGCCAGCTCACCGCGGCAGGGGAGAAGCGAGCAGTACTTC.

This chain links TRBV7-9 with TRBJ2-1, with TRBD2 matching 7 bases. V lost 2 bases, J lost 3 bases, and 1 base stayed unmatched. Germline loops: CDR1 SEHNR, CDR2 FQNEAQ (reference sequence). The CDR3 runs to 14 residues. Written as DNA, the CDR3 is TGTGCCAGCAGCTTACTAGCGGACTACAATGAGCAGTTCTTC. As protein: CASSLLADYNEQFF.

This chain uses TRBV4-3 with TRBJ2-2; 9 bases agree with TRBD2. This CDR3 contains 14 residues. Germline trimming cut 4 bases from V and 4 bases from J; bases unmatched to any gene: 1. Germline values: CDR1 LGHNA, CDR2 YSLEER. CDR3 loop: CASSRGRATGELFF. As DNA, the CDR3 is TGCGCCAGCAGCCGCGGGAGGGCCACCGGGGAGCTGTTTTTT.

This chain connects TRBV21-1 to TRBJ2-1; the listed D gene, TRBD2, was not tested against the DNA. TRBV21-1 is labeled a pseudogene. The CDR3 loop spans 22 amino acids. DNA of the CDR3: TGTGCCAGCAGCGCGCCGGGACAGGTTTCTCGTAAGCCTAGCGGGACTTACAATGAGCAGTTCTTC. Amino acids: CASSAPGQVSRKPSGTYNEQFF.

The table lists this clone with a count of one. This chain connects TRBV28 to TRBJ1-5; a weak D match, TRBD1 (6 bases). The CDR3 runs 15 residues. Germline assignment: CDR1 MDHEN and CDR2 SYDVKM. Trimming removed 6 bases from V and 2 bases from J, with 14 bases in between. In nucleotides, the CDR3 is TGTGCCAGCAGCAGAGTAGGGGGGGGCAATCAGCCCCAGCATTTT. As protein: CASSRVGGGNQPQHF. The whole variable domain, filled in from reference TRBV28 and TRBJ1-5, reads DVKVTQSSRYLVKRTGEKVFLECVQDMDHENMFWYRQDPGLGLRLIYFSYDVKMKEKGDIPEGYSVSREKKERFSLILESASTNQTSMYLCASSRVGGGNQPQHFGDGTRLSIL.

CDR3: CASSPSVGNTIYF. The CDR3 DNA reads as TGTGCCAGCAGTCCTTCGGTTGGAAACACCATATATTTT. V and J are TRBV28 and TRBJ1-3; D call uncertain. V dropped 5 bases and J dropped 3 bases, with 8 bases sitting between them. The V gene's germline CDR1 is MDHEN and CDR2 SYDVKM. This CDR3 has 13 residues.

The rearrangement joins TRBV6-5 to TRBJ2-7; possibly TRBD1 for D (5 bases). The germline gives CDR1 MNHEY, CDR2 SVGAGI. Trimming removed 6 bases from V and 0 bases from J, with 15 bases in between. The CDR3 extends over 15 amino acids. The chain's CDR3 is CASRQTGLSSYEQYF. For the CDR3, the DNA is TGTGCCAGCAGACAAACAGGCCTCAGCTCCTACGAGCAGTACTTC.

This clone has just one count. The rearrangement links TRBV7-2 to TRBJ1-2; TRBD1 might be the D (6 bases). Per germline, CDR1 SGHTA and CDR2 FQGNSA. V lost 5 bases to trimming and J lost 5 bases, with 21 bases between them. The CDR3 runs 16 residues. The chain's CDR3 is CASSIGVAMTGYGYTF. The DNA for the CDR3 is TGTGCCAGCAGCATAGGGGTGGCGATGACAGGTTATGGCTACACCTTC.

This chain links TRBV5-1 with TRBJ2-7; 8 nucleotides line up with TRBD1. Germline values: CDR1 SGHRS, CDR2 YFSETQ. This CDR3 contains 14 residues. J lost 3 bases, V lost 0 bases, and 2 bases had no gene match. The CDR3 loop is CASSLGQGIYEQYF. The CDR3 coding sequence is TGCGCCAGCAGCTTGGGACAGGGGATCTACGAGCAGTACTTC.

The V gene is TRBV7-8, the J gene TRBJ2-1, with 7 bases identical to TRBD2. The length of the CDR3 is 16 residues. V shed 5 bases and J 4 bases; nucleotides not matched to a gene: 11. Germline CDR1 is SGHVS and CDR2 is FQNEAQ. CDR3 sequence: CASSARAGEGYNEQFF. CDR3 in DNA: TGTGCCAGCAGCGCCCGTGCGGGGGAGGGGTACAATGAGCAGTTCTTC.